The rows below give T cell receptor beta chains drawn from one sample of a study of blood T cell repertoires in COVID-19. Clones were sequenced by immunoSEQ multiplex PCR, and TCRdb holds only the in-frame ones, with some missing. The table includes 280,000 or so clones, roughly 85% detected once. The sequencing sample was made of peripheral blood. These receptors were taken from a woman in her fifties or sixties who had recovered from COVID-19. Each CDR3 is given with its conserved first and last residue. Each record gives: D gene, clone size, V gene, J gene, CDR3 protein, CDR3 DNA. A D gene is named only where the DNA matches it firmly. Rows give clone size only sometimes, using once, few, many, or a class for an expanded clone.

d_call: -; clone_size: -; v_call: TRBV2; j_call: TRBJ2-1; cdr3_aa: CASSTGSEQFF; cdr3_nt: TGTGCCAGCAGTACAGGGAGTGAGCAGTTCTTC
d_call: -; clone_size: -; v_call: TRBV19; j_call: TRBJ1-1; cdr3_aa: CASSPQGQLNTEAFF; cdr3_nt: TGTGCCAGTAGTCCCCAGGGGCAGTTGAACACTGAAGCTTTCTTT
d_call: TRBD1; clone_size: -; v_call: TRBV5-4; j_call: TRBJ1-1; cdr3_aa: CASSLGTGGAWTEAFF; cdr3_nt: TGTGCCAGCAGCTTGGGGACAGGGGGCGCCTGGACTGAAGCTTTCTTT
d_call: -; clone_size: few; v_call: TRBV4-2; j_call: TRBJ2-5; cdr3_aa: CASSQVPSGVDETQYF; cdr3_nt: TGTGCCAGCAGCCAAGTGCCCTCAGGGGTAGATGAGACCCAGTACTTC
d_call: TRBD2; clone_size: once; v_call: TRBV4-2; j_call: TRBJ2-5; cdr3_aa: CASSQEDGRAGETQYF; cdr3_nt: TGTGCCAGCAGCCAAGAGGACGGGAGGGCCGGGGAGACCCAGTACTTC
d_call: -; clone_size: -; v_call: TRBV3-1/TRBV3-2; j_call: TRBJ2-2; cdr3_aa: CAILPRRLNTGELFF; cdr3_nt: TGTGCCATCCTCCCCCGCAGGTTGAACACCGGGGAGCTGTTTTTT
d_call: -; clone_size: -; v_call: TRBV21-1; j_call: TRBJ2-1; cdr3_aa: CASSKVSPQREVPSTYNEQFF; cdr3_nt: TGTGCCAGCAGCAAAGTGAGCCCACAGCGGGAGGTCCCCTCTACCTACAATGAGCAGTTCTTC
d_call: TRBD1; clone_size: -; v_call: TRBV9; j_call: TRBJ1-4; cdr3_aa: CASSETPGQSNEKLFF; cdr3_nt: TGTGCCAGCAGCGAGACCCCGGGACAGAGTAATGAAAAACTGTTTTTT
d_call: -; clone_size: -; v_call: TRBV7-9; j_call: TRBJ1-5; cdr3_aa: CASSSQDQPQHF; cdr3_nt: TGTGCCAGCAGCTCACAGGATCAGCCCCAGCATTTT
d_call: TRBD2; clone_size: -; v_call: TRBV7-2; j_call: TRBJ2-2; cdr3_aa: CASSLGLAVTGELFF; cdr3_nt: TGTGCCAGCAGCTTGGGACTAGCGGTCACCGGGGAGCTGTTTTTT
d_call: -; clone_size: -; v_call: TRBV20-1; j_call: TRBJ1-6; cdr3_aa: CSASLPMGAHRSSYSPLHF; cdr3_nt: TGCAGTGCTAGTCTCCCTATGGGGGCCCACAGGAGCTCCTATTCACCCCTCCACTTT
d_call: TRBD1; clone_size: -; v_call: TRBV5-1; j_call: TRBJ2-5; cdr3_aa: CASSRISGGRETQYF; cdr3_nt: TGCGCCAGCAGCCGTATTTCAGGGGGCAGAGAGACCCAGTACTTC
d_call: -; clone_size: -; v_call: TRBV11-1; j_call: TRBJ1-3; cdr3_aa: CASSQTRQIGNTIYF; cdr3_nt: TGTGCCAGCAGCCAAACCCGACAGATCGGAAACACCATATATTTT
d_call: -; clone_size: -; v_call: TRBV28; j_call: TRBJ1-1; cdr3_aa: CASIVPGNTEAFF; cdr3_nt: TGTGCCAGCATCGTCCCCGGGAACACTGAAGCTTTCTTT
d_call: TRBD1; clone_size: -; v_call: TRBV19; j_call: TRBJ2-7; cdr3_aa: CASSARQGTQYF; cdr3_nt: TGTGCCAGTAGTGCCCGACAGGGGACGCAGTACTTC
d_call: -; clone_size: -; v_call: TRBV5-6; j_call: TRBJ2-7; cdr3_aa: CASSLPGAYEQYF; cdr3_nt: TGTGCCAGCAGCTTGCCAGGGGCCTACGAGCAGTACTTC
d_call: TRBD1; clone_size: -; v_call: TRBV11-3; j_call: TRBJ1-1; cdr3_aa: CASSPGTGPTEAFF; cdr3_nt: TGTGCCAGCAGCCCCGGGACAGGGCCTACTGAAGCTTTCTTT
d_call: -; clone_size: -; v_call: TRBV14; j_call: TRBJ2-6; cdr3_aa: CASSHARGLGANVLTF; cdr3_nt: TGTGCCAGCAGCCATGCCCGAGGGCTCGGGGCCAACGTCCTGACTTTC
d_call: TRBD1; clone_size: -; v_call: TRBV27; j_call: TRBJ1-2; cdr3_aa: CASIGDRGLHGYTF; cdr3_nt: TGTGCCAGCATTGGGGACAGGGGGCTTCATGGCTACACCTTC
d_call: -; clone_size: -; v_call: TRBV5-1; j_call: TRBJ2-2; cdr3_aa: CASSLVGSNTGELFF; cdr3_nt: TGCGCCAGCAGCTTGGTTGGCTCGAACACCGGGGAGCTGTTTTTT
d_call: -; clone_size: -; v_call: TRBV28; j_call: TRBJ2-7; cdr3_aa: CASSTQGYEQYF; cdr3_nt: TGTGCCAGCAGTACCCAGGGGTACGAGCAGTACTTC
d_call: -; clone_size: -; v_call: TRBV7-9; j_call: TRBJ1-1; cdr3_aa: CASSLVPMNTEAFF; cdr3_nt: TGTGCCAGCAGCTTAGTCCCCATGAACACTGAAGCTTTCTTT
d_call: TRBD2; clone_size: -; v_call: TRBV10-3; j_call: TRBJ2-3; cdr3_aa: CAISGLADTSTDTQYF; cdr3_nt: TGTGCCATCAGTGGACTAGCGGACACTAGCACAGATACGCAGTATTTT
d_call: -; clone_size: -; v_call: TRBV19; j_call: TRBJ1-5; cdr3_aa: CASTTTGWYQPQHF; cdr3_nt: TGTGCCAGTACCACAACGGGATGGTATCAGCCCCAGCATTTT
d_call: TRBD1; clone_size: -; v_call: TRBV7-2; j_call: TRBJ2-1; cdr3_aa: CASSLTGTGGLVEQFF; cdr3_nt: TGTGCCAGCAGCCTGACCGGGACAGGGGGCCTGGTTGAGCAGTTCTTC
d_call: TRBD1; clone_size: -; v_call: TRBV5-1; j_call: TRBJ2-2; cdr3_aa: CASSGPGQTNTGELFF; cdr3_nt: TGCGCCAGCAGCGGACCGGGACAGACGAACACCGGGGAGCTGTTTTTT
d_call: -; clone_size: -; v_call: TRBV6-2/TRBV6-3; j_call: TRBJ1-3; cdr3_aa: CASSYSGGNTIYF; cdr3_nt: TGTGCCAGCAGTTATTCGGGTGGAAACACCATATATTTT
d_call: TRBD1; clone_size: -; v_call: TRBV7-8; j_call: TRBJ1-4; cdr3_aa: CASSLIGIGTANEKLFF; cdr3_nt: TGTGCCAGCAGCTTAATCGGGATCGGGACAGCTAATGAAAAACTGTTTTTT
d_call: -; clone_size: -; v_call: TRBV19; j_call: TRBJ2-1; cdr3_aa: CASSIDPYFYNEQFF; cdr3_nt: TGTGCCAGTAGTATAGATCCGTATTTCTACAATGAGCAGTTCTTC
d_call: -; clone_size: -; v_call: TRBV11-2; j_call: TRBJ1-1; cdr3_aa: CASSRVIEAFF; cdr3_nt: TGTGCCAGTTCTCGAGTGATTGAAGCTTTCTTT
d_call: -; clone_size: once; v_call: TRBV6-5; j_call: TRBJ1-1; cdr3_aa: CASSHQTGRNPEAFF; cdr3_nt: TGTGCCAGCAGTCACCAGACGGGGAGGAACCCTGAAGCTTTCTTT
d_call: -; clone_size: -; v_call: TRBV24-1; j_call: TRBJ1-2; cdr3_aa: CATSDSTNYGYTF; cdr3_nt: TGTGCCACCAGTGACTCGACAAACTATGGCTACACCTTC
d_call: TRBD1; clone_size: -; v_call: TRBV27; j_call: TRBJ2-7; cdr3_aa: CASSPGTVYEQYF; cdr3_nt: TGTGCCAGCAGTCCGGGGACAGTCTACGAGCAGTACTTC
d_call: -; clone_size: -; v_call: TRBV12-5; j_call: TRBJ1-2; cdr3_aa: CASGLSAQGRGYGYTF; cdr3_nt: TGTGCTAGTGGTTTGTCAGCACAGGGACGAGGTTATGGCTACACCTTC
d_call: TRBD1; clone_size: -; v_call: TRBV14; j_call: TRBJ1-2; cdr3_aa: CASSQVQGGSGYGYTF; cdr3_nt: TGTGCCAGCAGCCAAGTTCAGGGGGGCTCTGGCTATGGCTACACCTTC
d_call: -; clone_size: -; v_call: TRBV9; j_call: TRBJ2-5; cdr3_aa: CASSVGAAQETQYF; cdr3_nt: TGTGCCAGCAGCGTGGGGGCGGCCCAAGAGACCCAGTACTTC
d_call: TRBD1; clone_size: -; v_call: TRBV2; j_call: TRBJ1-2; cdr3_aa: CARGQGYGYTF; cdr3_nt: TGTGCCAGGGGACAGGGTTATGGCTACACCTTC
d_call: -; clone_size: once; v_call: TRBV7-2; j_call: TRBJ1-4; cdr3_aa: CASSLLPQGSTNEKLFF; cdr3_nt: TGTGCCAGCAGCCTTCTTCCCCAGGGGTCAACTAATGAAAAACTGTTTTTT
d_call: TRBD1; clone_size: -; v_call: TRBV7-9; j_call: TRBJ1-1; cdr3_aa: CASSSRGRTGNTEAFF; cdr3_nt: TGTGCCAGCAGCTCGAGGGGTAGGACAGGGAACACTGAAGCTTTCTTT
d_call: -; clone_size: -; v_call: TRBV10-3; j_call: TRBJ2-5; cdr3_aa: CAIRDTAQETQYF; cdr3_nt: TGTGCCATCAGAGACACAGCACAAGAGACCCAGTACTTC
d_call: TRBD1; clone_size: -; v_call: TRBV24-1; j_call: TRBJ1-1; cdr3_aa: CATSRTGEAEAFF; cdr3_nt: TGTGCCACCAGTCGCACAGGGGAGGCTGAAGCTTTCTTT
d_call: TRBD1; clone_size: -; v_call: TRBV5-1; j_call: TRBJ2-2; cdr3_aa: CASSGGQVEIGELFF; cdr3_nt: TGCGCCAGCAGCGGGGGACAGGTCGAGATCGGGGAGCTGTTTTTT